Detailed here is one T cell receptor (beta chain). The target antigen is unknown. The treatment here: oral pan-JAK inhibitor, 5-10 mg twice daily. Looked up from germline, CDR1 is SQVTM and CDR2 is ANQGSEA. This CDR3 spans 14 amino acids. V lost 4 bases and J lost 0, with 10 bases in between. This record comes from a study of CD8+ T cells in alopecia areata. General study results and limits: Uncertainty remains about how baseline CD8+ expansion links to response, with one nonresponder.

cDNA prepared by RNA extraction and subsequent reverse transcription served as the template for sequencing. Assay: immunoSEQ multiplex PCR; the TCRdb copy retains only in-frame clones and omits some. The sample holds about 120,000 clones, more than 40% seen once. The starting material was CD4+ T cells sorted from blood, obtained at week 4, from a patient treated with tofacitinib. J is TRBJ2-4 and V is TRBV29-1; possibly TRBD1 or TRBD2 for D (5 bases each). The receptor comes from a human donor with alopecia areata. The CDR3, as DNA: TGCAGCGTTGGGGACCAACTAGCCAAAAACATTCAGTACTTC. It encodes CSVGDQLAKNIQYF.